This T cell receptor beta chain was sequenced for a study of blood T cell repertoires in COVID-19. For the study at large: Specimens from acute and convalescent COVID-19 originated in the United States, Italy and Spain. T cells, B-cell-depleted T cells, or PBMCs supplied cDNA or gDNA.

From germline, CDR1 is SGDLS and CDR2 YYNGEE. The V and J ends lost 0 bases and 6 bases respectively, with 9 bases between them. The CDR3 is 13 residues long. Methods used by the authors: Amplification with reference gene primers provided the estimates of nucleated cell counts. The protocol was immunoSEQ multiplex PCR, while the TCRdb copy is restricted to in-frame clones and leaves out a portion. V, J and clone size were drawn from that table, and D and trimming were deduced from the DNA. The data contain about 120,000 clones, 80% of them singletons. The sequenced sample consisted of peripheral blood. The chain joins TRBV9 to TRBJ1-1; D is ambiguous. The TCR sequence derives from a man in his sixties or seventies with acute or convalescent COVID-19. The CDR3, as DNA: TGTGCCAGCAGCGTAGGGTGGCAGGCTGAAGCTTTCTTT. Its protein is CASSVGWQAEAFF.